This T cell receptor beta chain was documented in a study of response to subunit inactivated influenza vaccine. General observations from the study: There was a suggestion from the authors that each seasonal influenza vaccination recruits few new T cells.

TCRdb re-called the RT-PCR reads through MiXCR, storing one row per CDR3 protein. The sample has 500,000 to 750,000 distinct CDR3 sequences; 14% are singletons. The table lists this clonotype with a few counts. Its matching antigen is unknown. The receptor was derived from a man aged 50 or older who received an inactivated influenza vaccine. The sample was PBMCs from blood, taken about 11 days after vaccination.

The CDR3 reads CASSSMSTGELFF. The CDR3, as DNA: TGTGCCAGCAGCTCAATGAGCACCGGGGAGCTGTTTTTT. The chain links TRBV7-2 to TRBJ2-2, with unresolved D. Trimming pared 4 bases from V and 4 bases from J, leaving 7 bases between. Germline CDR1 and CDR2: SGHTA and FQGNSA. CDR3 length: 13 amino acids.